These T cell receptor beta chains were read from a single sample in a study of early T cells in non-severe SARS-CoV-2 infection. TCRdb passed the 5' RACE reads through MiXCR, listing each CDR3 protein once. The repertoire consists of 90,000 to 120,000 distinct CDR3 sequences, with around 10% occurring once and the leading ten covering approximately 7.3%. Material for sequencing was whole blood. These receptors all come from an adult who was a healthcare worker with PCR-confirmed SARS-CoV-2 infection or an uninfected control (not recorded which). The CDR3 runs from the conserved cysteine through the conserved F or W. D genes are given only for firm matches. Some rows have no size entry. The others give once, few or many, or a class for an expanded clone.

.	TRBV7-8	TRBJ2-1	many	TGTGCCAGCAGACCAATAGCCGACAATGAGCAGTTCTTC	CASRPIADNEQFF
.	TRBV15	TRBJ2-1	many	TGTGCCACCAGCAGGGACACTCCTGAGCAGTTCTTC	CATSRDTPEQFF
.	TRBV10-2	TRBJ1-5	few	TGCGCCACCAAGACAGTAGATAATCAGCCCCAGCATTTT	CATKTVDNQPQHF
TRBD1	TRBV30	TRBJ2-7	few	TGTGCCTGGAGCGACAGGGAGCCCCCCTACGAGCAGTACTTC	CAWSDREPPYEQYF
.	TRBV6-5	TRBJ2-7	many	TGTGCCAGCAGTTACTCGGAATCCTACGAGCAGTACTTC	CASSYSESYEQYF
.	TRBV9	TRBJ2-7	few	TGTGCCAGCAGCGTGGGGCAGGGTGTTTTCTACGAGCAGTACTTC	CASSVGQGVFYEQYF
.	TRBV7-2	TRBJ2-1	many	TGTGCCAGCAGCTTTTGGGCGGGTCCGCATGAGCAGTTCTTC	CASSFWAGPHEQFF
.	TRBV30	TRBJ2-1	many	TGTGCCTGGAGTGTACAGGGAGGGGGACTATCCTACAATGAGCAGTTCTTC	CAWSVQGGGLSYNEQFF
.	TRBV28	TRBJ2-2	few	TGTGCCAGCAGTGACATGGGGATCGGGGAGCTGTTTTTT	CASSDMGIGELFF
.	TRBV18	TRBJ2-7	many	TGTGCCAGCTCTCCACAACAGGGAGCAGGAAACGAGCAGTACTTC	CASSPQQGAGNEQYF
TRBD1	TRBV2	TRBJ2-7	many	TGTGCCAGCAAAAGCCGGGACAGGGGCAGCTACGAGCAGTACTTC	CASKSRDRGSYEQYF
.	TRBV2	TRBJ2-3	.	TGTGCCAGCAGAGTAGTAGCGGCCACAGATACGCAGTATTTT	CASRVVAATDTQYF
.	TRBV30	TRBJ2-7	many	TGTGCCTGGAGTGTTCCCCAGGGAGTCCACGAGCAGTACTTC	CAWSVPQGVHEQYF
.	TRBV11-2	TRBJ1-3	.	TGTGCCAGCAGCTTAGATGAAGTAAACACCATATATTTT	CASSLDEVNTIYF
.	TRBV7-9	TRBJ2-1	many	TGTGCCAGCAGCCCCCTCCGGGCAGGAGATGAGCAGTTCTTC	CASSPLRAGDEQFF
.	TRBV12-2	TRBJ1-2	.	TGTGCAAGTCGCCCACTAGGGGAGATGGGACATCCGTCGGACTATGGCTACACCTTC	CASRPLGEMGHPSDYGYTF
.	TRBV6-2/TRBV6-3	TRBJ1-1	few	TGTGCCAGCAGTTTTAGACGGGGGGCGCGTCCTGAAGCTTTCTTT	CASSFRRGARPEAFF
TRBD2	TRBV12-3/TRBV12-4	TRBJ2-3	.	TGTGCCAGCAGCATAAGCGGGAGGAGCACAGATACGCAGTATTTT	CASSISGRSTDTQYF
.	TRBV30	TRBJ1-3	few	TGTGCCTGGAGTGGAAGCGCGAGCTCTGGAAACACCATATATTTT	CAWSGSASSGNTIYF
.	TRBV2	TRBJ1-5	few	TGTGCCAGCAGTCCCCCAGGGCATCAGCCCCAGCATTTT	CASSPPGHQPQHF
.	TRBV5-1	TRBJ2-7	few	TGCGCCAGCAGCTCGAGACAGGATCCCTACGAGCAGTACTTC	CASSSRQDPYEQYF
.	TRBV12-3/TRBV12-4	TRBJ1-6	many	TGTGCCAGCAGTCCCCGCAGGGCTAATTCACCCCTCCACTTT	CASSPRRANSPLHF
.	TRBV4-1	TRBJ1-5	many	TGCGCCAGCAGCCAAGCGGAACTGGGGGGCAATCAGCCCCAGCATTTT	CASSQAELGGNQPQHF
.	TRBV24-1	TRBJ2-3	many	TGTGCCACCAGTGATTCTCGTGGGATTAGCACAGATACGCAGTATTTT	CATSDSRGISTDTQYF
.	TRBV28	TRBJ2-7	.	TGTGCCAGCAGTTTGACAGGAGCCAGCTCCTACGAGCAGTACTTC	CASSLTGASSYEQYF
.	TRBV6-5	TRBJ1-2	.	TGTGCCAGCAGTTACGGCACAGGGAATGGCTACACCTTC	CASSYGTGNGYTF
TRBD1	TRBV7-9	TRBJ2-7	.	TGTGCCAGCAGCCATTCCGGGACAGGGACCGAGCAGTACTTC	CASSHSGTGTEQYF
TRBD1	TRBV12-3/TRBV12-4	TRBJ2-1	many	TGTGCCAGCAGACTGGATGGGACAGGGGCCAATGAGCAGTTCTTC	CASRLDGTGANEQFF
.	TRBV6-1	TRBJ2-5	.	TGTGCCAGCAGTGTGCAGCAAGAGACCCAGTACTTC	CASSVQQETQYF
.	TRBV7-8	TRBJ1-3	many	TGTGCCAGCAGCTTCGCCACCTCTGGAAACACCATATATTTT	CASSFATSGNTIYF
.	TRBV12-3/TRBV12-4	TRBJ2-1	few	TGTGCCAGCAGACCTTCTGGGGGTTTTATTGAGCAGTTCTTC	CASRPSGGFIEQFF
TRBD2	TRBV2	TRBJ2-3	few	TGTGCCAGCTTGACGGAGGGAGCTAGCGGGAGTGGGGGGCAGTATTTT	CASLTEGASGSGGQYF
.	TRBV20-1	TRBJ1-1	many	TGCAGTGCCGTGACAGGGAACACTGAAGCTTTCTTT	CSAVTGNTEAFF
.	TRBV12-3/TRBV12-4	TRBJ2-1	.	TGTGCCAGCAGTTACGGGGTGGCCAACAATGAGCAGTTCTTC	CASSYGVANNEQFF
.	TRBV18	TRBJ2-7	.	TGTGCCAGCTCACCACGAGGGTTGGGTACCTACGAGCAGTACTTC	CASSPRGLGTYEQYF